One and the same sample provided the 13 T cell receptor beta chains below, sequenced in a study of spatial heterogeneity in lung cancer. MiXCR, applied by TCRdb to the 5' RACE reads, yields one record per CDR3 protein. Among around 18,000 distinct CDR3 sequences listed, 4.5% to 7% were seen once. Notes on the study in general: How many expanded intratumoral alpha and beta TCRs were present tracked the tumor mutation count, which was a count of nonsynonymous mutations.

No cognate antigen is known for these TCRs. The time point is: sample taken at primary tumor resection. Material: lung tumor tissue, obtained at surgery. These receptors all stem from a female donor with early-stage non-small cell lung cancer.

This chain joins TRBV7-2 and TRBJ2-2; D gene ambiguous. Trimming took 5 bases from V and 1 from J, leaving 11 bases between them. Germline V gene sequence: CDR1 SGHTA, CDR2 FQGNSA. The CDR3 is made up of 15 amino acids. This CDR3 reads CASSPDRLNTGELFF. The CDR3 DNA sequence: TGTGCCAGCAGCCCCGACCGCTTGAACACCGGGGAGCTGTTTTTT. Full variable domain (outside the CDR3, taken from reference TRBV7-2 and TRBJ2-2): GAGVSQSPSNKVTEKGKDVELRCDPISGHTALYWYRQSLGQGLEFLIYFQGNSAPDKSGLPSDRFSAERTGGSVSTLTIQRTQQEDSAVYLCASSPDRLNTGELFFGEGSRLTVL.

Ten or more counts support this clonotype. The V and J genes are TRBV18 and TRBJ2-5; 10 nucleotides line up with TRBD2. Germline CDR1 reads KGHSH; CDR2 reads LQKENI. The CDR3 covers 15 residues. Losses at the gene ends were 1 base for V and 4 bases for J; bases not matched to a gene: 3. CDR3 in amino acids: CASSPLAGGRETQYF. The CDR3 DNA sequence: TGTGCCAGCTCACCACTAGCGGGAGGCCGAGAGACCCAGTACTTC.

The table lists this clonotype with many counts. This rearrangement joins TRBV5-1 to TRBJ2-1; D not certain. V lost 4 bases and J 4 bases, leaving 9 bases between the germline ends. The CDR3 contains 13 residues. From germline, CDR1 is SGHRS and CDR2 YFSETQ. Here the CDR3 reads CASSVDGYNEQFF. DNA of the CDR3: TGCGCCAGCAGCGTGGACGGTTACAATGAGCAGTTCTTC.

This clonotype was seen ten or more times. The chain employs TRBV5-1 and TRBJ2-3; D is uncertain. CDR1 SGHRS and CDR2 YFSETQ come from the germline V gene. The CDR3 consists of 11 residues. Trimming removed 5 bases from V and 2 bases from J, with 3 bases in between. CDR3 sequence: CASSFTDTQYF. The CDR3 DNA reads as TGCGCCAGCAGTTTCACAGATACGCAGTATTTT.

The sample holds many counts of this clonotype. V gene TRBV12-3 or TRBV12-4 combines with J gene TRBJ2-7; D is uncertain. The CDR3 has 12 amino acids. Trimming removed 3 bases from V and 3 bases from J, with 6 bases in between. DNA of the CDR3: TGTGCCAGCAGTTTGGGCCGCTACGAGCAGTACTTC. Translation: CASSLGRYEQYF.

The CDR3 reads CASSFQGASYNSPLHF. The CDR3 DNA reads as TGTGCCAGCAGTTTTCAGGGGGCGTCCTATAATTCACCCCTCCACTTT. This chain uses TRBV12-3 or TRBV12-4 with TRBJ1-6; 8 bases agree with TRBD1. V dropped 3 bases and J dropped 1; count of bases not matched to a gene: 2. There are 16 residues in the CDR3.

This clonotype was counted at least ten times. The chain links TRBV5-1 to TRBJ2-5; 13 nucleotides match TRBD2. The CDR3 has 14 residues. J gave up 5 bases and V 6 bases, and 4 bases lay outside the gene matches. The germline V gene has CDR1 SGHRS and CDR2 YFSETQ. The CDR3 nucleotides are TGCGCCAGCAAAGGACTAGCGGGAGTTGAGACCCAGTACTTC. This codes for CASKGLAGVETQYF.

This clonotype was found a few times. This could be a read error, since a much larger clone is one nucleotide away. This rearrangement joins TRBV2 to TRBJ1-1; D is uncertain. From germline, CDR1 is SNHLY and CDR2 FYNNEI. V lost 6 bases and J 1 base, leaving 3 bases between the germline ends. The CDR3 extends over 11 amino acids. The CDR3 nucleotides are TGTGCCAGCAGCCAGAACACTGAAGCTTTCTTT. This codes for CASSQNTEAFF. The full variable domain, in which reference TRBV2 and TRBJ1-1 provide the parts outside the CDR3, is EPEVTQTPSHQVTQMGQEVILRCVPISNHLYFYWYRQILGQKVEFLVSFYNNEISEKSEIFDDQFSVERPDGSNFTLKIRSTKLEDSAMYFCASSQNTEAFFGQGTRLTVV.

This clonotype appeared many times. V gene TRBV7-3 combines with J gene TRBJ2-2; D unresolved. The CDR3 spans 11 residues. V lost 0 bases and J lost 7, with 0 bases in between. Per the germline V gene, CDR1 is SGHTA and CDR2 is FQGTGA. The CDR3 here is CASSLTGELFF. DNA of the CDR3: TGTGCCAGCAGCTTAACCGGGGAGCTGTTTTTT.

This clonotype came up many times. Germline and junction disagree at one end, which may indicate a read error. The rearrangement links TRBV7-9 to TRBJ2-3, with D possibly matching TRBD2 (5 bases). There are 15 residues in the CDR3. Germline V gene sequence: CDR1 SEHNR, CDR2 FQNEAQ (reference sequence). This CDR3 is CASSIARTSTDTQYF. CDR3 in DNA: TGTGCCAGCAGCATAGCGAGAACTAGCACAGATACGCAGTATTTT.

This clonotype was observed a single time. The rearrangement uses TRBV10-2 and TRBJ2-3; weak D call: TRBD2 (6 bases). Trimming stripped 4 bases from V and 4 bases from J, with 9 bases between. CDR1 is WSHSY and CDR2 is SAAADI in the germline V gene. This CDR3 has 13 amino acids. The CDR3 DNA sequence: TGCGCCAGCAGTGGAAGACTAGCAGATACGCAGTATTTT. As protein: CASSGRLADTQYF.

Judged by abundance, this clonotype is medium-sized. The chain is built from TRBV19 and TRBJ2-3; a possible D gene is TRBD2 (5 bases). Between the trimmed V and J ends, which lost 6 bases and 0 bases, there was a span of 13 bases. There are 15 residues in the CDR3. CDR1 LNHDA and CDR2 SQIVND come from the germline V gene (reference sequence). Here the CDR3 reads CASRLGSASTDTQYF. In DNA form, the CDR3 reads TGTGCCAGTAGGCTTGGTAGCGCGAGCACAGATACGCAGTATTTT.

This clonotype is large within its sample. The rearrangement uses TRBV28 and TRBJ2-3; D is possibly TRBD1 (5 bases). V gave up 7 bases and J gave up 2 bases, with 16 bases separating them. CDR3 size: 15 residues. From germline, CDR1 is MDHEN and CDR2 SYDVKM. CDR3 nucleotides: TGTGCCAGCACCATTGGGGCCTCCTTCACAGATACGCAGTATTTT. As protein: CASTIGASFTDTQYF. Combining the CDR3 with reference TRBV28 and TRBJ2-3 gives the whole variable domain DVKVTQSSRYLVKRTGEKVFLECVQDMDHENMFWYRQDPGLGLRLIYFSYDVKMKEKGDIPEGYSVSREKKERFSLILESASTNQTSMYLCASTIGASFTDTQYFGPGTRLTVL.